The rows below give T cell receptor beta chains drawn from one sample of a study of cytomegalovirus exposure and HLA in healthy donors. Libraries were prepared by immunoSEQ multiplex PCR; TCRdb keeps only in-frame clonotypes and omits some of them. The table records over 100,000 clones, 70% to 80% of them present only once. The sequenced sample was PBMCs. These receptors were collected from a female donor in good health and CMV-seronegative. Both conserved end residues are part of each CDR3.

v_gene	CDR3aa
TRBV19	CASSIRAGGRIQYF
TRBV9	CASSAQQGTGQPQHF
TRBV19	CASRGGAAGENTEAFF
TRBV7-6	CASSLTSSGGIQYNEQFF
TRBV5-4	CASSSTTSGGLETQYF
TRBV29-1	CSATDLQGANRGYTF
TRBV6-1	CATRVQETQYF
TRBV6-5	CASRLSGDTQYF
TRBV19	CASSTKSQGAQYF
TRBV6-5	CASSYDPGSDEQYF
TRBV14	CASSPNSGESSYNEQFF
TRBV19	CASSRDTMNTEAFF
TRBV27	CASSPLTGGSLVELFF
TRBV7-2	CASSPQTGEETQYF
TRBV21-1	CASSKLGRGSPQHF
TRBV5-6	CASSSIGLAYTDTQYF
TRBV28	CASSLRGGPDTQYF
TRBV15	CATSRDRVLNEKLFF
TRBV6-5	CASSRGLASYEQYF
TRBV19	CASTLAGGRETQYF
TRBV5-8	CASSFGQGRGYTF
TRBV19	CASAARLKSEQYF
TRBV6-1	CASSELDRVNQPQHF
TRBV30	CAWSVTSGSTDTQYF
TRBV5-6	CASSLGSAETQYF
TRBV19	CASSRQGSYNEQFF
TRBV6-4	CASSEWGEGGYTF
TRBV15	CATSEGQRNTEAFF